This T cell receptor (beta chain) was captured in a study of molecular identifiers for immune sequencing clone quantification. This clonotype appeared many times. Its antigen is still unknown. The V gene lost 1 base and the J gene lost 7 bases, with 10 bases spanning the gap. The CDR3 has 14 amino acids. Germline CDR1 SEHNR, CDR2 FQNEAQ (reference sequence). TCRdb fed the PCR reads into MiXCR, producing one record per CDR3 protein. In the table there are 250,000 to 400,000 distinct CDR3 sequences, about 21% of which are singletons. A CD8+CD4-CCR7+CD45RA+ phenotype served as the sorting definition for naive CD8 T cells. Whole-study results and caveats: The study found clones above 20 RNA copies held over 99% of effector molecules and under 1% in naive cells. Even with 990,000 or so naive cells present, spiked Jurkat TCR RNA from one cell was reportedly detectable.

The clonotype comes from a human donor in good health. Some libraries in this study had Jurkat cell RNA spiked in. This chain connects TRBV7-9 to TRBJ2-2; D unclear. Sequenced: naive CD8+ T cells from blood, with Jurkat cell RNA spiked in. Sample subset: FACS-sorted CD8+CD4-CCR7+CD45RA+ naive T cells. DNA for the CDR3: TGTGCCAGCAGCTTAGTCCGCGGAATCGGGGAGCTGTTTTTT. This codes for CASSLVRGIGELFF. Together with reference TRBV7-9 and TRBJ2-2, the CDR3 gives the full variable domain: DTGVSQNPRHKITKRGQNVTFRCDPISEHNRLYWYRQTLGQGPEFLTYFQNEAQLEKSRLLSDRFSAERPKGSFSTLEIQRTEQGDSAMYLCASSLVRGIGELFFGEGSRLTVL.